This TCR beta chain was sequenced during a study of blood T cell repertoires in COVID-19. Study in general: The United States, Italy and Spain were the sources of the acute and convalescent COVID-19 samples. PBMCs, B-cell-depleted T cells, or T cells provided the cDNA or gDNA that made up the material.

Per the study methods: Amplification with reference gene primers provided the estimates of nucleated cell counts. TCRdb's copy holds only in-frame clones and misses some; the assay was immunoSEQ multiplex PCR. That table supplies the V and J calls and clone size; D and trimming were determined from the DNA. The sample holds 160,000 or so clones, around 83% seen once. Germline V gene sequence: CDR1 DFQATT, CDR2 SNEGSKA (reference sequence). The CDR3 covers 15 residues. Trimming cost V 3 bases and J 5 bases; bases outside gene matches: 9. This TCR derives from a man aged 40-49 years with acute or convalescent COVID-19. The sequenced sample was peripheral blood. This chain uses TRBV20-1 with TRBJ2-3; 9 positions agree with TRBD2. The CDR3 DNA sequence: TGCAGTGCTAGTGCCGGCGGGGGGGCGGGAGATACGCAGTATTTT. Amino acid sequence: CSASAGGGAGDTQYF.